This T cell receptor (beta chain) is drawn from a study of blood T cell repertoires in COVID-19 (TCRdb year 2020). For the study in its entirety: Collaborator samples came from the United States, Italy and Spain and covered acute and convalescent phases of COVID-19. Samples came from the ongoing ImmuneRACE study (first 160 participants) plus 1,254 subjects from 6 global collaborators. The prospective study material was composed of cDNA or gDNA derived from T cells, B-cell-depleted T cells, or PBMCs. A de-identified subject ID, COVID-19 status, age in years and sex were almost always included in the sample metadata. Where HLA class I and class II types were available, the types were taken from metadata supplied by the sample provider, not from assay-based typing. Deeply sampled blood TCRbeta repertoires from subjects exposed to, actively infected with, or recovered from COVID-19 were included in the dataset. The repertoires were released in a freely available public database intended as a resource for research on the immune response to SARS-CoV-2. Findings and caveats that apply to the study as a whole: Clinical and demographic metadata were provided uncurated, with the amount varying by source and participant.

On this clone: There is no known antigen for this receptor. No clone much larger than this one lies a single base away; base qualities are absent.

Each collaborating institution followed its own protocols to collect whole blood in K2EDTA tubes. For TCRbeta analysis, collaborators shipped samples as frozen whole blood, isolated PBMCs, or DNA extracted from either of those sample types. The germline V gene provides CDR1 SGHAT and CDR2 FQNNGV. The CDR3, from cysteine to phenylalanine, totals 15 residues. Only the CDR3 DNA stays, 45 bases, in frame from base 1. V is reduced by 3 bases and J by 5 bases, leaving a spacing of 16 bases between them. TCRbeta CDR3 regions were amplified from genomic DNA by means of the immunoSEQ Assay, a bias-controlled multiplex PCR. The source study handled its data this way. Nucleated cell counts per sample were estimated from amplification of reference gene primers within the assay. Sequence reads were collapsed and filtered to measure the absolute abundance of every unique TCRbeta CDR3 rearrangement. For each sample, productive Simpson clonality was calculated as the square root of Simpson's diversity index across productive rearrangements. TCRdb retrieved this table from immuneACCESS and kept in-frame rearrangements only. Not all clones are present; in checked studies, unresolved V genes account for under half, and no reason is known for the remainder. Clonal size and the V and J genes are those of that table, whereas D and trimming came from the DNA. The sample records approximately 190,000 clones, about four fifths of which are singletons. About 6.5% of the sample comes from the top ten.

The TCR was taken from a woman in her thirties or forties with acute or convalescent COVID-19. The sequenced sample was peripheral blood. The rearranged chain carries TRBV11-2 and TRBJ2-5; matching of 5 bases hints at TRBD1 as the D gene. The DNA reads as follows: TGTGCCAGCAGCTTTCTCGCCAGGGCGAGGGAGACCCAGTACTTC. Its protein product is CASSFLARARETQYF.